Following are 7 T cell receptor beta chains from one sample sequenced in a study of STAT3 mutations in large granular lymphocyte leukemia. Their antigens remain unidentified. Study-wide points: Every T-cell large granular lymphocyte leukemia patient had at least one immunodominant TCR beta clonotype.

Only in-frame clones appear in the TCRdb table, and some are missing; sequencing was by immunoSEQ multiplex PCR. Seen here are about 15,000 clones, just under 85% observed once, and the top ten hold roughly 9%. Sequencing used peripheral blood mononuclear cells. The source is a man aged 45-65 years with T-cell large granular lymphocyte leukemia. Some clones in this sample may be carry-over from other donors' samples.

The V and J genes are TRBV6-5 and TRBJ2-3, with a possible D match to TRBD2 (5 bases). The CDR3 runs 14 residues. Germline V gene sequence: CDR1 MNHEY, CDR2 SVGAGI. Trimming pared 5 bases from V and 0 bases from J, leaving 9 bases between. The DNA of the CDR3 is TGTGCCAGCAGTCCCGGGATGAGCACAGATACGCAGTATTTT. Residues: CASSPGMSTDTQYF.

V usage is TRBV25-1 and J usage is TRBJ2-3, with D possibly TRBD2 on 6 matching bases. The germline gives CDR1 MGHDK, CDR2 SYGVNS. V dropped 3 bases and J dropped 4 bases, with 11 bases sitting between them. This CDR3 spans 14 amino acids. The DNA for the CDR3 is TGTGCCAGCAGTGACGTAGGGACTCCAGATACGCAGTATTTT. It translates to CASSDVGTPDTQYF.

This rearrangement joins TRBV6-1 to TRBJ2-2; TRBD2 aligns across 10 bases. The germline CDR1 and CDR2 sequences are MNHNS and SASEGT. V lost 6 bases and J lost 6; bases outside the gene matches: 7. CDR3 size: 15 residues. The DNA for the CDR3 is TGTGCCAGCAGAATCGGAGCGGGGGGGGCCGGGGAGCTGTTTTTT. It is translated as CASRIGAGGAGELFF.

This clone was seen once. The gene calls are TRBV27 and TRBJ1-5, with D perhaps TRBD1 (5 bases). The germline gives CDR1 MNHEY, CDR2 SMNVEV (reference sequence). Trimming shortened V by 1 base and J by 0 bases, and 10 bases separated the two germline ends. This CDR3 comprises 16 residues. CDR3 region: CASSLLAGRSNQPQHF. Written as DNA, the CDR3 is TGTGCCAGCAGTTTATTAGCGGGGCGTAGCAATCAGCCCCAGCATTTT.

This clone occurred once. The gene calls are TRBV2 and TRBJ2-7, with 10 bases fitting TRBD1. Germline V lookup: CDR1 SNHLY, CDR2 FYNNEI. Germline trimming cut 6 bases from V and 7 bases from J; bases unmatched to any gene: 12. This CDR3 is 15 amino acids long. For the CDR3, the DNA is TGTGCCAGCAGGGCTGGGACAGGGGCTAGCAAGGAGCAGTACTTC. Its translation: CASRAGTGASKEQYF.

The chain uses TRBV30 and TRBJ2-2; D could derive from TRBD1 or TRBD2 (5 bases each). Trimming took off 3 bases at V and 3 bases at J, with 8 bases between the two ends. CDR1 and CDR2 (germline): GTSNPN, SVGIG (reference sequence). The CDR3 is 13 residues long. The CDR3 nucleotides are TGTGCCTGGAGGGGGACGTACACCGGGGAGCTGTTTTTT. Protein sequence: CAWRGTYTGELFF.

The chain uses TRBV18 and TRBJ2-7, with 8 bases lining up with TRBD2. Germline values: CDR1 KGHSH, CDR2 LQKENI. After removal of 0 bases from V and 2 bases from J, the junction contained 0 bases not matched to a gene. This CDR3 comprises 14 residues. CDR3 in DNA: TGTGCCAGCTCACCACCTAGCGGGGCCTACGAGCAGTACTTC. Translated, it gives CASSPPSGAYEQYF.